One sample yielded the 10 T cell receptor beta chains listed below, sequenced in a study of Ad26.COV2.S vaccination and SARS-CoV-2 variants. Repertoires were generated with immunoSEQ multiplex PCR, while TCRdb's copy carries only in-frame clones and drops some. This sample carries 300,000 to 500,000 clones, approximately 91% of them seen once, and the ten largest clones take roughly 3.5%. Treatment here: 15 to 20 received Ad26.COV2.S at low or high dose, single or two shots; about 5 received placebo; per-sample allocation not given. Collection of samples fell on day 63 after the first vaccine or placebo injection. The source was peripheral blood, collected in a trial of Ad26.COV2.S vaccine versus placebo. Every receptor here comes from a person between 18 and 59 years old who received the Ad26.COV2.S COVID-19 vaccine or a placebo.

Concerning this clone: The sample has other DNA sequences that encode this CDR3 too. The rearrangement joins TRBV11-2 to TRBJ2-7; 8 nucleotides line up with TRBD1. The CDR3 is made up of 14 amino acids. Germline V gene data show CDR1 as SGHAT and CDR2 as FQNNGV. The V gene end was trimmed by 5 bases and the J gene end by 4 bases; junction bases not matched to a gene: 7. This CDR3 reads CASSLGQGGYEQYF. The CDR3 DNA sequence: TGTGCCAGCAGCCTCGGACAGGGTGGGTACGAGCAGTACTTC.

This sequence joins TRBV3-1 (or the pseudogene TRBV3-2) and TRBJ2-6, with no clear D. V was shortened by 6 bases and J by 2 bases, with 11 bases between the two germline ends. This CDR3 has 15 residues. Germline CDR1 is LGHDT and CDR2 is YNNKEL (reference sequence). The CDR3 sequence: CASRRNGAGANVLTF. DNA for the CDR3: TGTGCCAGCAGGCGCAATGGGGCTGGGGCCAACGTCCTGACTTTC.

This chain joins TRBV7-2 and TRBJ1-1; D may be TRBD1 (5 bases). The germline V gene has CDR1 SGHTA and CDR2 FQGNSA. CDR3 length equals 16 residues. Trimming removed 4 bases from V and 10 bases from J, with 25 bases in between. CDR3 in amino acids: CASSSNSGLVPPGAFF. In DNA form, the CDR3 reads TGTGCCAGCAGCTCTAACTCGGGGCTAGTACCTCCTGGAGCTTTCTTT. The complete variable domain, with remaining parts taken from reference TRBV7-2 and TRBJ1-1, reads GAGVSQSPSNKVTEKGKDVELRCDPISGHTALYWYRQSLGQGLEFLIYFQGNSAPDKSGLPSDRFSAERTGGSVSTLTIQRTQQEDSAVYLCASSSNSGLVPPGAFFGQGTRLTVV.

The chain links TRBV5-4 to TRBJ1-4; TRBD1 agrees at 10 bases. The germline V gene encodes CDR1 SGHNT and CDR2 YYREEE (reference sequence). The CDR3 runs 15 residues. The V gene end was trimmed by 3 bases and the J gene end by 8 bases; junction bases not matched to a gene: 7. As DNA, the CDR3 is TGTGCCAGCAGCTCGCGCGGGACAGGGGTCGAAAAACTGTTTTTT. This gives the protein CASSSRGTGVEKLFF.

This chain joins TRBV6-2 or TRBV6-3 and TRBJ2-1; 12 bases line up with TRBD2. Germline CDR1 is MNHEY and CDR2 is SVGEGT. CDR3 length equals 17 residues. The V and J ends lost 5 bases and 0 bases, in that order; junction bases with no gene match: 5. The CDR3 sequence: CASSNRLAGASYNEQFF. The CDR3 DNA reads TGTGCCAGCAGTAACAGACTAGCGGGGGCCTCCTACAATGAGCAGTTCTTC.

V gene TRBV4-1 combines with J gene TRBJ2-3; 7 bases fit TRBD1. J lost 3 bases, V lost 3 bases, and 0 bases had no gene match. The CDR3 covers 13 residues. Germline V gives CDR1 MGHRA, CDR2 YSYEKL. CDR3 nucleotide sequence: TGCGCCAGCAGCCAGGGACAGACAGATACGCAGTATTTT. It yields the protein CASSQGQTDTQYF.

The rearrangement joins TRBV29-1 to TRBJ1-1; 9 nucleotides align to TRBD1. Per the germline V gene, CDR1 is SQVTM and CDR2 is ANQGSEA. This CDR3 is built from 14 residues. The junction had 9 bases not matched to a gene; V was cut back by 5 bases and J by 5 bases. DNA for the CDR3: TGCAGCGTTCAGGTGGGACAGGGTCGGACTGAAGCTTTCTTT. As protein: CSVQVGQGRTEAFF. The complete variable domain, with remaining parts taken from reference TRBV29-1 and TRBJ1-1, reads SAVISQKPSRDICQRGTSLTIQCQVDSQVTMMFWYRQQPGQSLTLIATANQGSEATYESGFVIDKFPISRPNLTFSTLTVSNMSPEDSSIYLCSVQVGQGRTEAFFGQGTRLTVV.

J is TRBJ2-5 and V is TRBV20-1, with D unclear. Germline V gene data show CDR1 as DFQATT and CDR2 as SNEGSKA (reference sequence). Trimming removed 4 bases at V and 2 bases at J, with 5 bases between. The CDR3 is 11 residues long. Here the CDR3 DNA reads TGCAGTGCTACCGTACAAGAGACCCAGTACTTC. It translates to CSATVQETQYF.

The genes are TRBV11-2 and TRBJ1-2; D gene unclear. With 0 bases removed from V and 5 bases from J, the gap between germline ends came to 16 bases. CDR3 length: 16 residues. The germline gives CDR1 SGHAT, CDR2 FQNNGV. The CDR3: CASSLDHSTVGYGYTF. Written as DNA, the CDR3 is TGTGCCAGCAGCTTAGATCACTCCACAGTGGGATATGGCTACACCTTC.

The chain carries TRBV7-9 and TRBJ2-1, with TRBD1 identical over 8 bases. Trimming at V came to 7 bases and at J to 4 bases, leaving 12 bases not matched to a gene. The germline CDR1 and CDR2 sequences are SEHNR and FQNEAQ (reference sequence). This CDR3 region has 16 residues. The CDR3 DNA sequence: TGTGCCAGCACCACCAGTCGAGGGACAGGTTACAATGAGCAGTTCTTC. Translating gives CASTTSRGTGYNEQFF.